Sequencing of this T cell receptor (beta chain) was carried out in a study of T cells expressing NK-cell markers (dated by TCRdb to about 2020). The study in broad terms: In sorted CD3+CD56+NKG2C+, CD3+CD56+NKG2C- and CD3+CD56-NKG2C+ T-cell subsets from about eight donors, TCR beta-chain repertoires were profiled. Among the eight sequenced donors, seven were HCMV-seropositive and one was HCMV-seronegative. All eight donors whose samples were sequenced were randomly selected healthy volunteers, three of them men and five women. Libraries were sequenced as 2 x 150 bp reads on Illumina HiSeq 2000/2500, MiSeq or NextSeq. What the authors observed across the whole study: Those dominant clonotypes were again the most abundant among CD3+CD56-NKG2C+ cells in a few donors, at about 28.3-65%. In over five donors, the dominant CD3+CD56+NKG2C+ clonotypes were found to rank among the top 10 CD8+ clonotypes and to make up about 1.0-7.5% of CD8+ T cells. Whether the expanded NKG2C-expressing T cell clones were specific for HCMV antigens was left unclear.

As concerns this clonotype: Its binding antigen is unknown.

HCMV serostatus was determined by detecting HCMV-specific IgG in serum with a commercial ELISA kit. Peripheral blood mononuclear cells were isolated from blood by Ficoll density gradient centrifugation. CDR1 and CDR2 are drawn from the germline V gene: MGHRA, YSYEKL. There are 13 amino acids in the CDR3, from cysteine to phenylalanine inclusive. No DNA accompanies this entry. Instrument used: Illumina HiSeq 2000. The TCR beta cDNA libraries were made using 5'RACE template switching, a step that added both a universal primer site and unique molecular identifiers. cDNA synthesis was primed from the TCR beta constant segment, followed by two successive PCR amplification steps. From the authors' description of their analysis: MIGEC was used to demultiplex reads and group reads by UMI, and MiTCR was used to assemble and quantify clonotypes. To exclude erroneous sequences, only TCR cDNA sequences supported by at least two reads were retained. The tcR package was used for downstream repertoire analysis, and clonotypes were matched across fractions by CDR3 nucleotide sequence plus V segment. VDJmatch was used to annotate antigen specificity against VDJdb, with one amino acid substitution in CDR3 allowed. The reads went through TCRdb reprocessing, and each CDR3 protein sequence gets one entry with no DNA. The V and J calls follow TCRdb's processing rather than the paper's. The record for this sample contains about 410,000 distinct CDR3 sequences. The ten most abundant clones make up about 10% of the sample.

Source material: blood T cells: a sorted CD56 or NKG2C T cell subset, CD4+ or CD8+ T cells, or bulk PBMC T cells (not recorded which). This sequence was found in a woman in her forties or fifties in good health. Donor details come from another sample of the same person, matched by shared clones. In this chain, TRBV4-1 is recombined with TRBJ1-3. The CDR3 in this case is CASSQLTGNTIYF.